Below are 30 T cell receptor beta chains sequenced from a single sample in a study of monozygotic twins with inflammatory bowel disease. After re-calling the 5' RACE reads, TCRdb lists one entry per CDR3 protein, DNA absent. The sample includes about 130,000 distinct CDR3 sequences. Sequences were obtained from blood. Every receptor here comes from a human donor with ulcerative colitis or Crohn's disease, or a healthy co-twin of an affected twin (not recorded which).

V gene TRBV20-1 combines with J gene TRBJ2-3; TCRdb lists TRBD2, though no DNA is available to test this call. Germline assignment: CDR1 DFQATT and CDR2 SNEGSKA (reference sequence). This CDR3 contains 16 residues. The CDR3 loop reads CSADTPSGQYSDTQYF.

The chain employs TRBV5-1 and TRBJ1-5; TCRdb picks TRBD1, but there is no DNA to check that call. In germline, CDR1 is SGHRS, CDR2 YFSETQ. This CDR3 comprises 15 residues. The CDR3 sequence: CASSQYGGLNQPQHF.

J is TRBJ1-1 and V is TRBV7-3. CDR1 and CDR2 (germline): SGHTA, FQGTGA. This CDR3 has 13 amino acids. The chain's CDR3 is CASSLLGDSEAFF.

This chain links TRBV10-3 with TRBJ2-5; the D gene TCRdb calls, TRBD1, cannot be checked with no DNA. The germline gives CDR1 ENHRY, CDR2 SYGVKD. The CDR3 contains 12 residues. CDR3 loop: CAISEPSGALYF.

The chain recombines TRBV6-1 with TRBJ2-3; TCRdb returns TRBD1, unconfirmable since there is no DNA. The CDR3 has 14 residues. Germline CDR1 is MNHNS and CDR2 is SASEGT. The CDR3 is CASREEPQGDTQYF.

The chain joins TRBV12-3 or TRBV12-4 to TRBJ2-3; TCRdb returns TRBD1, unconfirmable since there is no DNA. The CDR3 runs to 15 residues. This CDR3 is CASSPGTGSTDTQYF.

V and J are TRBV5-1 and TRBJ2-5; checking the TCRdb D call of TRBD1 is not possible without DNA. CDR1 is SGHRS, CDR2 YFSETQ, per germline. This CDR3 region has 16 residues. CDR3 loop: CASSLRTGGSDETQYF.

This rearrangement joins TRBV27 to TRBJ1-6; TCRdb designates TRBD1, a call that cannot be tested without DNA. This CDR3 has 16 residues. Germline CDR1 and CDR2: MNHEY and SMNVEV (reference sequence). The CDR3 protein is CASSSGQGAGNSPLHF.

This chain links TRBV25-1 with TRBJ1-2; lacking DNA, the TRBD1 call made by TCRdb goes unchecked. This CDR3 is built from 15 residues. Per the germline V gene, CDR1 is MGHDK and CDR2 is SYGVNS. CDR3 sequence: CASSELNPGGYGYTF.

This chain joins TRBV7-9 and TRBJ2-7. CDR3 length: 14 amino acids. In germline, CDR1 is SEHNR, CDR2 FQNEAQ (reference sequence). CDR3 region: CASSLLGLRDEQYF.

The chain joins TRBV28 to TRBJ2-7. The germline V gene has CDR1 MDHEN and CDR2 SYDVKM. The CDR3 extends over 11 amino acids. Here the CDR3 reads CASSRAYEQYF.

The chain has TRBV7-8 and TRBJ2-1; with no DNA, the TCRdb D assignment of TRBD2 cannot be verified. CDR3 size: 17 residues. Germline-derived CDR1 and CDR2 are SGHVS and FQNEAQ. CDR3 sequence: CASSLHHQFSGSNEQFF.

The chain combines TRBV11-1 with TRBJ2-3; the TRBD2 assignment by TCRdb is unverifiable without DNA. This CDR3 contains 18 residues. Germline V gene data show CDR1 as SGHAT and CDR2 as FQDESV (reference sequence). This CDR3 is CASSILTGTSGKTDTQYF.

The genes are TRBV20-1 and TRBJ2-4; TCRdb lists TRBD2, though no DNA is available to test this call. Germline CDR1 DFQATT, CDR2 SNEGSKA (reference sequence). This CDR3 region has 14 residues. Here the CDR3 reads CSARGLAGGDIQYF.

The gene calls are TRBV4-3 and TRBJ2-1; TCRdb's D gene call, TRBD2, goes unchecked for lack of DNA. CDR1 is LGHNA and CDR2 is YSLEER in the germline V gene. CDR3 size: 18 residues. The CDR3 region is CASSQERTSGSLYNEQFF.

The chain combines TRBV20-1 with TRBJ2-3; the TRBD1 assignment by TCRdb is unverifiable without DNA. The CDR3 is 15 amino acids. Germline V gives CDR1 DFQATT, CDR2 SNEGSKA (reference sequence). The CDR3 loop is CSANPPGQRTDTQYF.

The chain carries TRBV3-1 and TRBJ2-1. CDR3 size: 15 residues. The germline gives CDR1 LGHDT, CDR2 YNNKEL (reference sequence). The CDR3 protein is CASSPERKGYNEQFF.

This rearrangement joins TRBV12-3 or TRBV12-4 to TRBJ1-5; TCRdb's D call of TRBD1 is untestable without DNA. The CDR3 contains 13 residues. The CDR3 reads CASSFTGDQPQHF.

CDR3 loop: CASRSTEMDTQYF. The V call is TRBV5-1, the J call TRBJ2-3. CDR1 and CDR2 from the germline V gene are SGHRS and YFSETQ. CDR3 length equals 13 residues.

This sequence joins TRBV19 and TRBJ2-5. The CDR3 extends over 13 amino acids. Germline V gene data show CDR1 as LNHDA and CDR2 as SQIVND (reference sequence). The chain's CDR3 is CATRLIPQETQYF.

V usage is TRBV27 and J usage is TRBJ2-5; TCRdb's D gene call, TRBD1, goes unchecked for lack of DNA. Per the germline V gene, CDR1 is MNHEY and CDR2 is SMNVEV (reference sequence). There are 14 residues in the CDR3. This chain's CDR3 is CASSFLAGRETQYF.

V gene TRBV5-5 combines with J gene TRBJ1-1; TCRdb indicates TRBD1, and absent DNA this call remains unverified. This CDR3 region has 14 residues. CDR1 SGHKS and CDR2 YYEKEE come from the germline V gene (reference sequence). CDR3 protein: CASRPTGVNTEAFF.

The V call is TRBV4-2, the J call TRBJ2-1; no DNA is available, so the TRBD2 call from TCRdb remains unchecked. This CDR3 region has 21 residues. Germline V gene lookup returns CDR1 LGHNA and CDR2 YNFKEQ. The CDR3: CASSRSGPGTSGRAFHNEQFF.

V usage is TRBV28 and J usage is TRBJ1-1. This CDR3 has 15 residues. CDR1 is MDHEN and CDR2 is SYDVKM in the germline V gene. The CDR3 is CASSSSGILNTEAFF. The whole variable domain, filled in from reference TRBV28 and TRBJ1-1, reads DVKVTQSSRYLVKRTGEKVFLECVQDMDHENMFWYRQDPGLGLRLIYFSYDVKMKEKGDIPEGYSVSREKKERFSLILESASTNQTSMYLCASSSSGILNTEAFFGQGTRLTVV.

CDR3 in amino acids: CASQTSGSSNSEQFF. V and J are TRBV5-1 and TRBJ2-1; TCRdb's D call of TRBD2 is untestable without DNA. There are 15 residues in the CDR3. CDR1 and CDR2 from the germline V gene are SGHRS and YFSETQ.

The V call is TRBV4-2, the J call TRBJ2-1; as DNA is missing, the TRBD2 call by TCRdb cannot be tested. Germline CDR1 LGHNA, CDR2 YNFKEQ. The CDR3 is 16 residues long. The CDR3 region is CASSQVEGGIHNEQFF.

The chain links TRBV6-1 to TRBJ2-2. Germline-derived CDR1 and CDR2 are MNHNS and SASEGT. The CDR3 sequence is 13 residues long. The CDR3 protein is CASDNPNTGELFF.

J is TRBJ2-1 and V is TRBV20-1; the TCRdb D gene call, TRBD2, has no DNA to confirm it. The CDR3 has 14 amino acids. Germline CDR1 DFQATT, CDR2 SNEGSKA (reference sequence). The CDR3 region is CSALLAGVFDEQFF.

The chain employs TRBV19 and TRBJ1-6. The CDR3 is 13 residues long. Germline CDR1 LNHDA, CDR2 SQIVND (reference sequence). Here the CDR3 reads CASTRRGNSPLHF.

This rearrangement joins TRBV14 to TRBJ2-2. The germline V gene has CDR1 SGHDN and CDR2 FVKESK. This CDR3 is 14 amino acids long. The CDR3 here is CASSQGFYTGELFF.